This T cell receptor beta chain is from a study of T cell repertoires in cytomegalovirus infection. Turning to the study itself: Public TCR beta signature analysis indicated the presence of both CMV infection and matching HLA type.

One entry per CDR3 protein results from TCRdb running MiXCR on the reads. The table records approximately 500,000 distinct CDR3 sequences, 15% to 20% of them present only once. At least ten counts were recorded for this clonotype. Germline CDR1 is SGHTA and CDR2 is FQGNSA. Between the trimmed V and J ends, which lost 0 bases and 3 bases, there was a span of 9 bases. This CDR3 contains 14 residues. The rearrangement joins TRBV7-2 to TRBJ2-7, with no clear D. The sequenced sample was CD8+ T cells from PBMCs. The source is a human donor in good health (CMV status not recorded). Some clones in this sample may be carry-over from other donors' samples. The CDR3 here is CASSLAVGSYEQYF. The CDR3 nucleotides are TGTGCCAGCAGCTTAGCGGTCGGAAGCTACGAGCAGTACTTC.